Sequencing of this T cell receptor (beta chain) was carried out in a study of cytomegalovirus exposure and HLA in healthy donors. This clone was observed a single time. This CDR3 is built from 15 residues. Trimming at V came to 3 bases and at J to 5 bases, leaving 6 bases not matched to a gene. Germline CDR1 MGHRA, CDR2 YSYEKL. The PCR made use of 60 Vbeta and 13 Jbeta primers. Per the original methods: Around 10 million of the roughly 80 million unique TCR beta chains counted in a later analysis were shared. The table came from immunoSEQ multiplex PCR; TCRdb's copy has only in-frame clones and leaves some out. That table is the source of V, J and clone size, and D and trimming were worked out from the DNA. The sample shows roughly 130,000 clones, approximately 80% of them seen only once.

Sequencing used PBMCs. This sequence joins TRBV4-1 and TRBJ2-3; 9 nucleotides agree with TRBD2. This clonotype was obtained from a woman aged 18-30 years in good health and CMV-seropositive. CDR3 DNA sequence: TGCGCCAGCAGCCAGTTGGGACTAGCAAAAGATACGCAGTATTTT. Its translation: CASSQLGLAKDTQYF.